Only one count was recorded for the clone carrying this T cell receptor beta chain. The repertoire was sequenced with immunoSEQ multiplex PCR; TCRdb's copy has only in-frame clones and lacks some. The data contain under 200,000 clones, just under 90% of them seen just once; the ten biggest clones take up about 9.3%. The sample is drawn from a study of blood T cell repertoires in COVID-19. Study-wide background: Italy, Spain and the United States were the sources of the convalescent and acute COVID-19 samples. Sample material is recorded as cDNA or gDNA derived from T cells, B-cell-depleted T cells, or PBMCs.

The V gene end was trimmed by 3 bases and the J gene end by 5 bases; junction bases not matched to a gene: 16. The CDR3 is 19 amino acids. Germline CDR1 is MNHEY and CDR2 is SMNVEV (reference sequence). Patients of the Seattle cohort, enrolled during active infection, were followed longitudinally. The sequencing input was peripheral blood. The sequence came from a woman aged 70-85 years with COVID-19, enrolled during active disease. The chain has TRBV27 and TRBJ1-6, with 7 bases fitting TRBD1. The CDR3 sequence: CASSLGQTGINLHNSPLHF. The CDR3 nucleotides read TGTGCCAGCAGTTTGGGACAGACTGGGATTAATTTACATAATTCACCCCTCCACTTT.